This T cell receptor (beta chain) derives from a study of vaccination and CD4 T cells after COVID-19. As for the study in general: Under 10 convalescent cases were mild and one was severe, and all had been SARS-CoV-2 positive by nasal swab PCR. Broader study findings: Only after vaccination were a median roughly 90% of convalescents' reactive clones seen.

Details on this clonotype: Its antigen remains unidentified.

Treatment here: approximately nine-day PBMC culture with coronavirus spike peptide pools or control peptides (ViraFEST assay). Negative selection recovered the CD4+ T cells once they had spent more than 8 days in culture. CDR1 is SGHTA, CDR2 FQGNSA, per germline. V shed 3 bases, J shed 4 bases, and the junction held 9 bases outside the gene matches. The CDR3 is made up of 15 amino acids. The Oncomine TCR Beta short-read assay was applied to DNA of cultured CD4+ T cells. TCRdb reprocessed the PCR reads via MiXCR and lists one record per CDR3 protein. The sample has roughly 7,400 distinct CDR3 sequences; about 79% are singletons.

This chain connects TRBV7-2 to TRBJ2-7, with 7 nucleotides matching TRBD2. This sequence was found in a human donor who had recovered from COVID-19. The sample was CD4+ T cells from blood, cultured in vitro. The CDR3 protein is CASSFRVGGGYEQYF. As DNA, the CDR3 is TGTGCCAGCAGCTTTAGAGTAGGCGGGGGTTACGAGCAGTACTTC.